These 20 T cell receptor beta chains share one sample of origin, sequenced in a study of spatial heterogeneity in lung cancer. TCRdb passed the 5' RACE reads through MiXCR, listing each CDR3 protein once. The table shows about 10,000 distinct CDR3 sequences, with about 4% occurring only once. Time point in this sample: blood taken at disease recurrence. No cell sorting; template was whole RNA from tumor, lung tissue or PBMC. This material consisted of PBMCs, taken at recurrence. Receptors originate from a female donor with early-stage non-small cell lung cancer.

Many counts were recorded for this clonotype. As an off-target read in a library built for alpha chains, this beta chain has a frequency of little significance. The CDR3 spells CASTRTGGNQPQHF. The CDR3 DNA reads as TGTGCCAGCACCCGGACAGGGGGAAATCAGCCCCAGCATTTT. V usage is TRBV28 and J usage is TRBJ1-5; 10 nucleotides agree with TRBD1. Germline-derived CDR1 and CDR2 are MDHEN and SYDVKM. The length of the CDR3 is 14 residues. V lost 7 bases and J lost 4; bases outside the gene matches: 4. The variable domain in full, completed from reference TRBV28 and TRBJ1-5, reads DVKVTQSSRYLVKRTGEKVFLECVQDMDHENMFWYRQDPGLGLRLIYFSYDVKMKEKGDIPEGYSVSREKKERFSLILESASTNQTSMYLCASTRTGGNQPQHFGDGTRLSIL.

This clonotype occurred many times. Within a library made for alpha chains, this beta chain is off target, and its count is uninformative. The chain joins TRBV20-1 to TRBJ2-7, with D possibly TRBD1 on 6 matching bases. The V gene's germline CDR1 is DFQATT and CDR2 SNEGSKA (reference sequence). The CDR3 is 13 residues long. Trimming pared 0 bases from V and 7 bases from J, leaving 13 bases between. The CDR3, as DNA: TGCAGTGCTAGAGATCGCGGCACAGGGGAGCAGTACTTC. As protein: CSARDRGTGEQYF.

This clonotype was counted ten times or more. This beta chain slipped into a library made for alpha chains as a stray read, so its size is not meaningful. This chain joins TRBV7-9 and TRBJ1-1, with 7 bases identical to TRBD1. This CDR3 region has 15 residues. The germline gives CDR1 SEHNR, CDR2 FQNEAQ (reference sequence). With 3 bases clipped from V and 9 bases from J, the junction kept 13 bases outside the gene matches. CDR3 nucleotide sequence: TGTGCCAGCAGCTTTGAAACAGGGGCCGCTCCAAAAGCTTTCTTT. This encodes CASSFETGAAPKAFF.

This clonotype was seen repeatedly, ten times or more. Since it is a stray read in a library aimed at alpha chains, this beta chain has a size that is not meaningful. V and J are TRBV10-1 and TRBJ2-3; D is possibly TRBD1 (6 bases). Germline V lookup: CDR1 WNHNN, CDR2 SYGVQD (reference sequence). CDR3 length: 16 residues. Trimming cost V 2 bases and J 5 bases, with 17 bases left between them. The chain's CDR3 is CASSEASSDRIDTQYF. CDR3 DNA sequence: TGCGCCAGCAGTGAGGCGTCCTCCGACAGGATAGATACGCAGTATTTT.

In its sample, this clonotype was seen many times. Since it is a stray read in a library aimed at alpha chains, this beta chain has a size that is not meaningful. V is TRBV24-1 and J is TRBJ2-5; 7 bases line up with TRBD2. Germline CDR1 KGHDR, CDR2 SFDVKD. The CDR3 has 15 residues. Trimming took 9 bases from V and 2 from J; bases not matched to a gene: 11. CDR3 region: CATSQGDYPQETQYF. The CDR3 nucleotides are TGTGCCACCTCCCAAGGGGACTACCCTCAAGAGACCCAGTACTTC.

This clonotype was recorded many times. With the library built for alpha chains, this beta chain is off target and its frequency is not meaningful. The V gene is TRBV20-1, the J gene TRBJ1-3; the D gene is possibly TRBD1 (5 bases). The CDR3 spans 15 residues. Germline CDR1 is DFQATT and CDR2 is SNEGSKA (reference sequence). Trimming took 3 bases from V and 0 from J, leaving 12 bases between them. CDR3 nucleotide sequence: TGCAGTGCTAGGCCAGCTGGGGGCTCTGGAAACACCATATATTTT. Translation gives CSARPAGGSGNTIYF.

This clonotype showed up many times. This beta chain lies outside the target of a library built for alpha chains; its clone size means little. The gene calls are TRBV29-1 and TRBJ1-3; D is possibly TRBD1 (6 bases). This CDR3 is built from 13 residues. Germline values: CDR1 SQVTM, CDR2 ANQGSEA. The V end was cut by 6 bases, the J end by 4 bases, with 13 bases between. In nucleotides, the CDR3 is TGCAGCGTCCCAGGGGCTGAGGGAAACACCATATATTTT. It translates to CSVPGAEGNTIYF.

This clonotype was recorded at least ten times. Little can be read into the size of this beta chain, an off-target read in a library designed for alpha chains. This rearrangement joins TRBV6-1 to TRBJ1-2, with D possibly being TRBD1 (5 bases). Between the trimmed V and J ends, which lost 7 bases and 4 bases, there was a span of 16 bases. Germline CDR1 is MNHNS and CDR2 is SASEGT. The CDR3 is 14 amino acids. The CDR3 DNA sequence: TGTGCCAGCACCGAACGGGGCGCTTCCTATGGCTACACCTTC. It codes for CASTERGASYGYTF.

This clonotype ranks as medium-sized. This beta chain is off target for a library built for alpha chains, so its abundance means little. The V call is TRBV27, the J call TRBJ1-5; a weak D match, TRBD1 (6 bases). The germline V gene encodes CDR1 MNHEY and CDR2 SMNVEV (reference sequence). The germline V and J ends were trimmed by 6 bases and 0 bases, with 15 bases remaining between them. The CDR3 spans 16 residues. The CDR3 region is CASSLDSSSSNQPQHF. DNA of the CDR3: TGTGCCAGCAGCCTGGACAGCAGTAGTAGCAATCAGCCCCAGCATTTT.

This clonotype was observed at least ten times. In a library made to pick up alpha chains, this beta chain is a stray read with a size that means little. The chain joins TRBV10-3 to TRBJ2-2; 10 bases match TRBD1. V trimming: 6 bases; J trimming: 2 bases; junction bases outside the gene matches: 6. Germline V gene sequence: CDR1 ENHRY, CDR2 SYGVKD. The CDR3 spans 16 residues. CDR3 region: CAISIRDRGNTGELFF. CDR3 sequence (DNA): TGTGCCATCAGCATCCGGGACAGGGGCAACACCGGGGAGCTGTTTTTT.

This clonotype was seen more than once but under ten times. Since it is a stray read in a library aimed at alpha chains, this beta chain has a size that is not meaningful. The rearrangement links TRBV29-1 to TRBJ2-1; D gene uncertain. V was shortened by 0 bases and J by 0 bases, with 15 bases between the two germline ends. This CDR3 has 17 residues. Germline lookup yields CDR1 SQVTM and CDR2 ANQGSEA. CDR3 DNA sequence: TGCAGCGTTGAAGATCGTAGCAGTAGGGACTCCTACAATGAGCAGTTCTTC. Translation gives CSVEDRSSRDSYNEQFF.

This clonotype has a count of ten or more. Found in a library prepared for alpha chains, this beta chain is an off-target read, and its abundance has little meaning. The chain combines TRBV2 with TRBJ1-2; 9 bases fit TRBD1. The CDR3 runs to 11 residues. Trimming at V came to 9 bases and at J to 8 bases, leaving 4 bases not matched to a gene. Germline V gives CDR1 SNHLY, CDR2 FYNNEI. Here the CDR3 reads CARGQGEGYTF. The CDR3 DNA reads TGTGCCAGGGGACAGGGTGAAGGCTACACCTTC.

This clonotype was recorded at least ten times. Found in a library prepared for alpha chains, this beta chain is an off-target read, and its abundance has little meaning. The chain is built from TRBV12-3 or TRBV12-4 and TRBJ2-5, with a tentative D call TRBD1 (6 bases). This CDR3 contains 14 residues. V was trimmed by 1 base and J by 0 bases, leaving 6 bases between them. The CDR3: CASSLGDNQETQYF. CDR3 in DNA: TGTGCCAGCAGTTTAGGGGACAACCAAGAGACCCAGTACTTC.

By share, this clonotype counts as medium-sized. In a library made to pick up alpha chains, this beta chain is a stray read with a size that means little. The gene calls are TRBV20-1 and TRBJ2-1; a weak D match, TRBD1 (6 bases). V was clipped by 8 bases and J by 4 bases, with 24 bases between them. Germline V lookup: CDR1 DFQATT, CDR2 SNEGSKA (reference sequence). The CDR3 runs to 16 residues. The CDR3 reads CSTDNPPDSDYNEQFF. DNA of the CDR3: TGCAGTACAGATAATCCCCCGGACAGCGATTACAATGAGCAGTTCTTC.

Comments on this clonotype: The library was designed around alpha chains, so this beta chain is a stray read whose abundance carries little weight. V usage is TRBV14 and J usage is TRBJ1-2; no reliable D call. The CDR3 covers 14 residues. Germline loops: CDR1 SGHDN, CDR2 FVKESK. V was trimmed by 0 bases and J by 0 bases, leaving 5 bases between them. CDR3 region: CASSQDQANYGYTF. The CDR3 DNA follows: TGTGCCAGCAGCCAAGATCAAGCTAACTATGGCTACACCTTC.

By share, this clonotype ranks as medium-sized. This beta chain is an unintended read in a library built for alpha chains; its size means little. V is TRBV12-3 or TRBV12-4 and J is TRBJ2-5; D possibly corresponds to TRBD1 (5 bases). V shed 4 bases and J shed 3 bases, with 15 bases lying between them. This CDR3 is built from 15 residues. The CDR3 DNA reads as TGTGCCAGCAGTTCGACACGGACAAGCGAAGAGACCCAGTACTTC. Amino acids: CASSSTRTSEETQYF.

This clonotype was recorded at least ten times. This beta chain is a stray read from a library made for alpha chains; its abundance is not meaningful. The chain carries TRBV2 and TRBJ2-7, with 8 bases aligning to TRBD1. The length of the CDR3 is 15 residues. V was pared by 7 bases and J by 6 bases, with 14 bases of the junction left unmatched. Per germline, CDR1 SNHLY and CDR2 FYNNEI. The CDR3 here is CASIGGGQGKGEQYF. CDR3 nucleotide sequence: TGTGCCAGCATCGGCGGAGGACAGGGTAAAGGCGAGCAGTACTTC.

This clonotype was counted ten times or more. As an off-target read in a library built for alpha chains, this beta chain has a frequency of little significance. This chain joins TRBV28 and TRBJ2-2; D gene unclear. The germline CDR1 and CDR2 sequences are MDHEN and SYDVKM. V gave up 6 bases and J gave up 6 bases, with 2 bases separating them. The CDR3 contains 10 residues. The CDR3 bases are TGTGCCAGCAGGGCCGGGGAGCTGTTTTTT. This translates into CASRAGELFF.

This clonotype has a count of ten or more. Being off target in a library aimed at alpha chains, this beta chain has a size of little meaning. V gene TRBV20-1 combines with J gene TRBJ1-1, with D perhaps TRBD1 (6 bases). V lost 2 bases and J 5 bases, leaving 12 bases between the germline ends. This CDR3 has 13 amino acids. Germline loops: CDR1 DFQATT, CDR2 SNEGSKA (reference sequence). The CDR3 is CSARRGEGTEAFF. DNA for the CDR3: TGCAGTGCTAGAAGGGGGGAGGGTACTGAAGCTTTCTTT.

By share of the sample, this clonotype is medium-sized. This beta chain turned up in a library designed for alpha chains; as an off-target read, its abundance says little. The chain recombines TRBV5-1 with TRBJ1-1; TRBD1 is a possible D gene (5 bases). The germline V gene encodes CDR1 SGHRS and CDR2 YFSETQ. Trimming left V 4 bases short and J 6 bases short, with 13 bases between. CDR3 size: 13 residues. CDR3 sequence (DNA): TGCGCCAGCAGCCCCAGGGATACGTCTGAAGCTTTCTTT. This translates into CASSPRDTSEAFF.